Below are 32 T cell receptor beta chains sequenced from a single sample in a study of CD8 T cells in ankylosing spondylitis. Points from the study as a whole: Among TCR beta sequences, a motif of under 10 highly homologous variants appeared characteristic of ankylosing spondylitis blood.

What these receptors recognize is not known. TCRdb processed the 5' RACE reads anew with MiXCR; each CDR3 protein has one entry. The sample lists roughly 470,000 distinct CDR3 sequences, roughly 27% seen once, with 0.75% to 0.9% in the top ten. Sequencing was done on a sample of blood, either unsorted or a sorted T cell fraction (not recorded which). The origin of the receptors is a male donor with ankylosing spondylitis.

This clonotype was seen only a few times. The chain combines TRBV20-1 with TRBJ2-3; the D gene is possibly TRBD1 (6 bases). Per the germline V gene, CDR1 is DFQATT and CDR2 is SNEGSKA (reference sequence). The CDR3 is 15 residues long. V was shortened by 6 bases and J by 2 bases, with 18 bases between the two germline ends. CDR3 bases: TGCAGTGCCCTTATTCTCAGGGGTACCACAGATACGCAGTATTTT. Its translation: CSALILRGTTDTQYF.

This clonotype was detected only a few times. V and J are TRBV7-9 and TRBJ1-4; 7 positions match TRBD1. This CDR3 has 13 residues. Unmatched junction bases numbered 5, after V lost 6 bases and J lost 7 bases. Germline V gene sequence: CDR1 SEHNR, CDR2 FQNEAQ (reference sequence). CDR3 nucleotides: TGTGCCAGCAGAACCGGGACAGTTGAAAAACTGTTTTTT. It is translated as CASRTGTVEKLFF. The full variable domain, its missing parts supplied by reference TRBV7-9 and TRBJ1-4, is DTGVSQNPRHKITKRGQNVTFRCDPISEHNRLYWYRQTLGQGPEFLTYFQNEAQLEKSRLLSDRFSAERPKGSFSTLEIQRTEQGDSAMYLCASRTGTVEKLFFGSGTQLSVL.

This chain joins TRBV5-1 and TRBJ2-5; perhaps TRBD1 as D (5 bases). CDR1 SGHRS and CDR2 YFSETQ come from the germline V gene. Trimming removed 3 bases from V and 5 bases from J, with 17 bases in between. The CDR3 spans 15 residues. The CDR3 region is CASSSKSGNGETQYF. The CDR3 coding sequence is TGCGCCAGCAGCTCCAAGTCAGGGAATGGGGAGACCCAGTACTTC.

V gene TRBV6-1 combines with J gene TRBJ1-2; D ambiguous. V was shortened by 1 base and J by 3 bases, with 9 bases between the two germline ends. CDR1 MNHNS and CDR2 SASEGT come from the germline V gene. This CDR3 contains 14 residues. The CDR3 reads CASSEGHDDYGYTF. The CDR3 DNA reads TGTGCCAGCAGTGAAGGACATGATGACTATGGCTACACCTTC.

A few counts support this clonotype. The V and J genes are TRBV7-8 and TRBJ2-1, with D possibly called TRBD1 or TRBD2 (5 bases each). Per the germline V gene, CDR1 is SGHVS and CDR2 is FQNEAQ. The CDR3 extends over 15 amino acids. The V end was cut by 5 bases, the J end by 0 bases, with 11 bases between. The DNA of the CDR3 is TGTGCCAGCAGCCAAGAGGGGCGCTCCTACAATGAGCAGTTCTTC. It codes for CASSQEGRSYNEQFF.

The V gene is TRBV11-2, the J gene TRBJ2-1; either TRBD1 or TRBD2 may fit D (7 bases each). The germline gives CDR1 SGHAT, CDR2 FQNNGV. The CDR3 sequence is 16 residues long. Trimming removed 1 base at V and 5 bases at J, with 15 bases between. The CDR3 is CASSLVGGGINNEQFF. The CDR3 DNA reads TGTGCCAGCAGCTTAGTGGGAGGGGGCATCAACAATGAGCAGTTCTTC.

This clonotype was counted only a few times. The V call is TRBV20-1, the J call TRBJ1-3; D uncertain. CDR3 length: 14 residues. The ends were cut back, 4 bases at V and 0 bases at J, with 10 bases in the middle. From germline, CDR1 is DFQATT and CDR2 SNEGSKA (reference sequence). This CDR3 reads CSAIQASSGNTIYF. The CDR3 region has the DNA TGCAGTGCTATCCAGGCTAGCTCTGGAAACACCATATATTTT.

This clonotype occurred a few times. V and J are TRBV5-1 and TRBJ2-2; a possible D gene is TRBD1 (6 bases). The CDR3 is 15 amino acids. Germline V CDR1 and CDR2: SGHRS, YFSETQ. V lost 4 bases and J 4 bases, leaving 14 bases between the germline ends. The CDR3 loop is CASSVQGSRTGELFF. CDR3 coding DNA: TGCGCCAGCAGCGTACAGGGTTCCCGCACCGGGGAGCTGTTTTTT.

This clonotype was observed a handful of times. The rearrangement links TRBV5-1 to TRBJ1-1; 9 bases are shared with TRBD1. CDR3 length: 13 residues. Looked up from germline, CDR1 is SGHRS and CDR2 is YFSETQ. The trim removed 4 bases at V and 8 bases at J, leaving 6 bases unmatched. The CDR3 loop is CASSEPGQGEAFF. CDR3 nucleotide sequence: TGCGCCAGCAGCGAGCCGGGACAGGGAGAAGCTTTCTTT.

The V gene is TRBV20-1, the J gene TRBJ2-5, with D tentatively TRBD1 or TRBD2 (5 bases each). Germline V lookup: CDR1 DFQATT, CDR2 SNEGSKA (reference sequence). The V end lost 7 bases, the J end lost 0 bases, and 18 bases lay between the germline ends. The CDR3 covers 15 residues. The CDR3 is CSGAPRGVYQETQYF. DNA for the CDR3: TGCAGTGGGGCGCCACGAGGGGTTTACCAAGAGACCCAGTACTTC.

The V call is TRBV9, the J call TRBJ2-1; D unresolved. There are 15 residues in the CDR3. The germline V gene has CDR1 SGDLS and CDR2 YYNGEE. The V and J ends lost 0 bases and 4 bases respectively, with 11 bases between them. CDR3 coding DNA: TGTGCCAGCAGCGTAGGTTTAGTGTATTACAATGAGCAGTTCTTC. This codes for CASSVGLVYYNEQFF.

This clonotype came up many times. The chain uses TRBV10-2 and TRBJ2-1; 9 bases map to TRBD2. Per germline, CDR1 WSHSY and CDR2 SAAADI. The CDR3 runs to 18 residues. After removal of 3 bases from V and 4 bases from J, the junction contained 13 bases not matched to a gene. Here the CDR3 reads CASSDGSGRRVGYNEQFF. In DNA, the CDR3 is TGCGCCAGCAGTGATGGTAGCGGGAGAAGAGTTGGGTACAATGAGCAGTTCTTC.

The chain uses TRBV5-1 and TRBJ1-2; D gene uncertain. V was clipped by 6 bases and J by 6 bases, with 18 bases between them. The CDR3 loop spans 14 amino acids. From germline, CDR1 is SGHRS and CDR2 YFSETQ. CDR3 loop: CASTPGPQGNGYTF. In DNA form, the CDR3 reads TGCGCCAGCACCCCCGGCCCCCAAGGCAATGGCTACACCTTC.

This clonotype appeared a few times. This chain connects TRBV2 to TRBJ2-5; no clear D. The germline V gene encodes CDR1 SNHLY and CDR2 FYNNEI. CDR3 length equals 14 residues. V lost 2 bases, J lost 1 base, and 8 bases lay in between. CDR3 bases: TGTGCCAGCAGTGAATGGAATAGCCAAGAGACCCAGTACTTC. This codes for CASSEWNSQETQYF. The variable domain in full, completed from reference TRBV2 and TRBJ2-5, reads EPEVTQTPSHQVTQMGQEVILRCVPISNHLYFYWYRQILGQKVEFLVSFYNNEISEKSEIFDDQFSVERPDGSNFTLKIRSTKLEDSAMYFCASSEWNSQETQYFGPGTRLLVL.

The V gene is TRBV12-3 or TRBV12-4, the J gene TRBJ2-3; TRBD2 agrees at 8 bases. The V segment lost 5 bases and the J segment 12 bases; nucleotides outside the gene matches: 7. There are 12 residues in the CDR3. This chain's CDR3 is CASSQTSALQYF. CDR3 DNA sequence: TGTGCCAGCAGTCAGACTAGCGCACTTCAGTATTTT.

The chain has TRBV5-1 and TRBJ2-3; D is possibly TRBD2 (6 bases). Trimming removed 2 bases at V and 5 bases at J, with 15 bases between. CDR3 length equals 15 residues. Germline values: CDR1 SGHRS, CDR2 YFSETQ. For the CDR3, the DNA is TGCGCCAGCAGCTTACCCGGGAGTGGCATAGATACGCAGTATTTT. The encoded protein is CASSLPGSGIDTQYF.

The chain joins TRBV2 to TRBJ2-5, with 9 bases lining up with TRBD1. CDR1 is SNHLY and CDR2 is FYNNEI in the germline V gene. The CDR3 spans 13 residues. Unmatched junction bases numbered 3, after V lost 5 bases and J lost 5 bases. The CDR3 coding sequence is TGTGCCAGCAGTTGGGACAGGGCGGAGACCCAGTACTTC. It specifies CASSWDRAETQYF.

This clonotype was detected many times. This sequence joins TRBV24-1 and TRBJ2-1, with 7 bases aligning to TRBD2. Germline V gene sequence: CDR1 KGHDR, CDR2 SFDVKD. The CDR3 totals 13 residues. The V segment lost 10 bases and the J segment 3 bases; nucleotides outside the gene matches: 5. The CDR3 DNA follows: TGTGCCACGACTAGCCGGGTCTACAATGAGCAGTTCTTC. Encoded protein: CATTSRVYNEQFF.

This clonotype was found a few times. This sequence joins TRBV15 and TRBJ2-1, with 7 bases fitting TRBD2. This CDR3 region has 15 residues. With V trimmed by 1 base and J by 6 bases, 6 bases remained unmatched. Germline values: CDR1 LNHNV, CDR2 YYDKDF (reference sequence). The CDR3 coding sequence is TGTGCCACCAGCAGAGTAGGCGGGGGACTCAATGAGCAGTTCTTC. The encoded protein is CATSRVGGGLNEQFF.

The chain recombines TRBV20-1 with TRBJ2-3, with D tentatively TRBD2 (7 bases). V lost 6 bases and J lost 2, with 15 bases in between. This CDR3 contains 14 residues. The germline V gene has CDR1 DFQATT and CDR2 SNEGSKA (reference sequence). CDR3: CSAPWGGLTDTQYF. CDR3 nucleotides: TGCAGTGCCCCATGGGGGGGCCTCACAGATACGCAGTATTTT.

This chain connects TRBV20-1 to TRBJ1-2; D remains ambiguous. With 1 base removed from V and 4 bases from J, the gap between germline ends came to 10 bases. CDR1 and CDR2 (germline): DFQATT, SNEGSKA (reference sequence). CDR3 size: 13 residues. CDR3 coding DNA: TGCAGTGCTAGAGTTGGGCCGTCCTATGGCTACACCTTC. It translates to CSARVGPSYGYTF.

The chain carries TRBV7-9 and TRBJ1-6; TRBD1 matches 9 bases. Germline V gene sequence: CDR1 SEHNR, CDR2 FQNEAQ (reference sequence). CDR3 length equals 16 residues. V trimming: 11 bases; J trimming: 1 base; junction bases outside the gene matches: 9. CDR3 bases: TGTGCCGGGGTACAGGGGGCGCCGTCCTATAATTCACCCCTCCACTTT. Translating it yields CAGVQGAPSYNSPLHF.

This clonotype was counted only a few times. The chain joins TRBV30 to TRBJ2-1; D possibly corresponds to TRBD2 (5 bases). Trimming removed 0 bases from V and 3 bases from J, with 9 bases in between. The CDR3 sequence is 14 residues long. Germline values: CDR1 GTSNPN, CDR2 SVGIG (reference sequence). The CDR3 sequence is CAWSVSAGYNEQFF. The CDR3 nucleotides read TGTGCCTGGAGTGTTAGCGCGGGCTACAATGAGCAGTTCTTC.

A few counts support this clonotype. This rearrangement joins TRBV27 to TRBJ2-2, with a possible D match to TRBD1 (5 bases). In germline, CDR1 is MNHEY, CDR2 SMNVEV (reference sequence). Trimming removed 7 bases from V and 4 bases from J, with 13 bases in between. The CDR3 has 14 amino acids. As DNA, the CDR3 is TGTGCCAGCATGATCAGGGTGGCCACCGGGGAGCTGTTTTTT. This translates into CASMIRVATGELFF.

This chain links TRBV5-1 with TRBJ2-5, with 12 bases lining up with TRBD2. The germline gives CDR1 SGHRS, CDR2 YFSETQ. The CDR3 covers 18 residues. The junction had 12 bases not matched to a gene; V was cut back by 4 bases and J by 2 bases. CDR3 loop: CASSTTPGLAGPQETQYF. DNA of the CDR3: TGCGCCAGCAGCACAACCCCCGGACTAGCGGGGCCTCAAGAGACCCAGTACTTC.

The CDR3 region is CASSPAFSERTNEKLFF. The CDR3 DNA follows: TGCGCCAGCAGCCCTGCTTTTAGTGAAAGAACTAATGAAAAACTGTTTTTT. V gene TRBV4-1 combines with J gene TRBJ1-4; D not resolved. From germline, CDR1 is MGHRA and CDR2 YSYEKL. V was cut by 4 bases and J by 1 base, with 16 bases left in between. The CDR3 loop spans 17 amino acids.

The CDR3: CASSLGGTVGDTQYF. CDR3 in DNA: TGTGCCAGCAGTTTGGGGGGGACAGTAGGAGATACGCAGTATTTT. V usage is TRBV28 and J usage is TRBJ2-3, with D possibly being TRBD1 or TRBD2 (7 bases each). The germline CDR1 and CDR2 sequences are MDHEN and SYDVKM. The V and J ends lost 3 bases and 5 bases respectively, with 15 bases between them. This CDR3 is 15 amino acids long.

The chain joins TRBV20-1 to TRBJ2-7; 10 bases are shared with TRBD2. Germline CDR1 is DFQATT and CDR2 is SNEGSKA (reference sequence). CDR3 length equals 14 residues. V was pared by 1 base and J by 3 bases, with 3 bases of the junction left unmatched. The CDR3 protein is CSARVAGGDYEQYF. DNA of the CDR3: TGCAGTGCTAGAGTAGCGGGAGGTGACTACGAGCAGTACTTC.

The genes are TRBV7-9 and TRBJ2-3; D uncertain. Germline loops: CDR1 SEHNR, CDR2 FQNEAQ (reference sequence). The germline V and J ends were trimmed by 2 bases and 4 bases, with 7 bases remaining between them. CDR3 length equals 13 residues. The DNA of the CDR3 is TGTGCCAGCAGCTTATCGGCGGCAGATACGCAGTATTTT. Its translation: CASSLSAADTQYF.

The chain joins TRBV15 to TRBJ2-1, with D tentatively TRBD1 or TRBD2 (5 bases each). The CDR3 has 16 amino acids. Looked up from germline, CDR1 is LNHNV and CDR2 is YYDKDF (reference sequence). Trimming removed 0 bases at V and 6 bases at J, with 15 bases between. The CDR3 DNA sequence: TGTGCCACCAGCAGAGATTACGGTCCTGGGGGCAATGAGCAGTTCTTC. Translation: CATSRDYGPGGNEQFF.

This clonotype was observed a handful of times. This chain joins TRBV12-3 or TRBV12-4 and TRBJ2-1, with 11 nucleotides matching TRBD2. J gave up 12 bases and V 6 bases, and 7 bases lay outside the gene matches. This CDR3 region has 13 residues. For the CDR3, the DNA is TGTGCCAGCAGCAATAGCGGGAGGGCCTGGCAGTTCTTC. Protein: CASSNSGRAWQFF.

Only one count was recorded for this clonotype. This chain connects TRBV5-1 to TRBJ2-7; TRBD1 matches 9 bases. Germline V gives CDR1 SGHRS, CDR2 YFSETQ. Trimming took 0 bases from V and 7 from J; bases not matched to a gene: 11. The CDR3 covers 16 residues. The CDR3 DNA follows: TGCGCCAGCAGCTTGGCATTTGGACAGGGGCGAGGGGAGCAGTACTTC. This codes for CASSLAFGQGRGEQYF. Full variable domain (missing parts from reference TRBV5-1 and TRBJ2-7): KAGVTQTPRYLIKTRGQQVTLSCSPISGHRSVSWYQQTPGQGLQFLFEYFSETQRNKGNFPGRFSGRQFSNSRSEMNVSTLELGDSALYLCASSLAFGQGRGEQYFGPGTRLTVT.